This paragraph covers one T cell receptor beta chain sequence. The clone's antigen remains unknown. No much larger clonotype is one base removed from it; base qualities were not supplied. This sample stems from a study of beta chain features in type 1 diabetes (dated by TCRdb to between 2018 and 2020). In the study overall: Patients and healthy donors did not differ in mean age, gender distribution, total cell number or subset yield. The study compared the TCRB repertoires of sorted circulating CD4+ T cell subsets in recently diagnosed type 1 diabetes patients with those in matched healthy donors. Whereas all 30 or so donors provided naive and central memory subsets, regulatory and stem cell-like memory subsets were isolated from just 8 patients and about 8 healthy donors. A total of 85 million to 140 million sorted cells were examined across all samples, and a strong correlation was observed between cell number per subset and RNA yield.

The entire isolated RNA was reverse transcribed using the High Capacity cDNA Reverse Transcription Kit, and thus expressed TCRB transcripts were sequenced. Deep immunoSEQ sequencing was applied to naive, central memory and regulatory T cell samples, giving an average of about 3.57 million total reads per sample. Sorted cells were lysed in RLT buffer and RNA was extracted with DNase-treated RNeasy Micro or Mini kits, depending on cell number. To prevent cross-contamination, every cell subset was processed on its own, while patient and healthy donor samples were processed together. The immunoSEQ multiplex PCR was used to amplify TCRB sequences from cDNA, yielding 87-bp fragments that span the CDR3 region. Sequencing of the amplicons was done on the Illumina HiSeq platform. Per the authors' processing: PCR bias was corrected computationally using synthetic template baselines, and reads within Hamming distance 2 were collapsed, with unmergeable singletons discarded. Reads were aligned against IMGT to assign V, D and J genes, CDR3 length and insertions or deletions at six rearrangement sites. Within each subset, clonotype counts were normalized to the number of sorted cells before true diversity and Gini coefficients were calculated with the tcR R package. The overlap coefficient, calculated on TCRB nucleotide sequences, was used to measure repertoire sharing. Out-of-frame TCRB sequences from naive cells were analyzed as a proxy for the pre-selection repertoire. Sourced from immuneACCESS, this table was stored by TCRdb with only in-frame sequences that have V and J called. A share of the clones is absent; for the studies checked, an unresolved V gene accounts for under half, and the remainder has no known explanation. That table supplies the V and J calls and clone size; D and trimming were determined from the DNA. A total of some 350,000 clones appear in this sample, approximately 12% of them only once. Roughly 0.015% of the sample comes from the top ten.

General study outcomes and caveats: PCR may preferentially amplify shorter templates, but because patient and control samples were amplified and corrected together, any resulting skew would affect both groups equally. Naive, central memory and regulatory TCRB repertoires appeared to be more similar among patients than among healthy donors. At VDJ recombination sites, type 1 diabetes patients had fewer insertions and more deleted nucleotides, which implies abnormalities in thymic rearrangement. Because small numbers of individuals were included in the HLA sub-analyses, any influence of HLA type on TCRB rearrangement was left unresolved. In all four CD4+ subsets, TCRB CDR3 length was moderately but significantly shorter in type 1 diabetes patients. Because cDNA was sequenced instead of genomic DNA, highly expressing activated cells could be over-represented, though the groups showed no difference in activation or CD3 levels.

A single peripheral blood draw of about 116 mL on average was collected from each donor into heparinised tubes. Using a panel that included CD45RO, CCR7, CD25, CD127, CD95 and CD27, naive, central memory, regulatory and stem cell-like memory CD4+ T cells were sorted on a BD FACSAria II. All sorted populations exceeded 95% purity. PBMCs were isolated immediately by Lymphoprep density gradient centrifugation and stained directly without culture. To minimize batch effects, samples were stained and sorted in pairs, one healthy donor with one patient per experiment. The sample comprised naive CD4+ T cells from blood. The cell subset or site label, as the study defines it: true naive CD4+ T cells. The origin of this receptor is a young woman with type 1 diabetes.

The DNA sequence is TGCGCCAGCGGACGCGCCGGGACAGGGCTTAACTATGGCTACACCTTC. The translation is CASGRAGTGLNYGYTF. The chain is encoded by TRBV5-1 joined to TRBJ1-2; 9 of the junction bases match TRBD1. The CDR3 runs 16 residues from the cysteine to the phenylalanine. Only the CDR3 part of the read is kept: 48 bases, read in frame from the first base. The germline V and J ends show losses of 7 bases and 1 base respectively, and no gene match explains 11 bases of the junction. The germline V gene supplies CDR1 SGHRS and CDR2 YFSETQ.